Listed below are T cell receptor beta chains from one sample, sequenced in a study of OX40 agonist ivuxolimab in advanced cancers. Produced via immunoSEQ multiplex PCR; TCRdb's table is partial and in-frame only. The data hold 45,000 to 55,000 clones, with approximately 84% observed a single time. This sample comprised CD4+ or CD8+ T cells sorted from blood, obtained in a trial of the OX40 agonist ivuxolimab. All receptors derive from an adult with an advanced solid tumor such as melanoma, head and neck, liver or kidney cancer. Both conserved end residues are part of each CDR3. The D gene is left open where the match is weak. The listing skips clone size in some rows; elsewhere it reads once, few, many or a size class.

abundance	v_gene	d_gene	j_gene	CDR3nt	CDR3aa
.	TRBV16	.	TRBJ2-5	TGTGCCAGCAGCCAATATCGAGAGACCCAGTACTTC	CASSQYRETQYF
.	TRBV6-5	TRBD1	TRBJ2-7	TGTGCCAGCAGTGACCCGACAGGGTCCTACGAGCAGTACTTC	CASSDPTGSYEQYF
.	TRBV19	TRBD2	TRBJ2-2	TGTGCCAGTAGTATACAGGGAGGGGCCGGGGAGCTGTTTTTT	CASSIQGGAGELFF
once	TRBV27	.	TRBJ2-1	TGTGCCAGCAGTTTATTTCTAGGGGGAATTGACGGTGAGCAGTTCTTC	CASSLFLGGIDGEQFF
.	TRBV7-2	TRBD1	TRBJ2-7	TGTGCCAGCAGCTTAGATGCAGGGGGCCGACCCTACGAGCAGTACTTC	CASSLDAGGRPYEQYF
.	TRBV7-3	.	TRBJ2-3	TGTGCCAGCAGCTCAGGGAGCGGGCCCACAGATACGCAGTATTTT	CASSSGSGPTDTQYF
.	TRBV15	.	TRBJ2-7	TGTGCCACCAGCAGAGATAGGACCAGGGTGGGGGAGCAGTACTTC	CATSRDRTRVGEQYF
once	TRBV2	.	TRBJ1-6	TGTGCCAGCAGTGGTGACAGTTATTCACCCCTCCACTTT	CASSGDSYSPLHF
.	TRBV9	TRBD2	TRBJ2-2	TGTGCCAGCAGCGAGGGCGGGGGGAACGGGGAGCTGTTTTTT	CASSEGGGNGELFF
.	TRBV29-1	.	TRBJ1-3	TGCAGCGTATCAGGGACGCGAAACACCATATATTTT	CSVSGTRNTIYF
.	TRBV5-1	TRBD1	TRBJ2-3	TGCGCCAGCAGCGGTGACAGGGGTACAGATACGCAGTATTTT	CASSGDRGTDTQYF
.	TRBV5-4	.	TRBJ2-3	TGTGCCAGCAGCTTGGAGATAGCGGAGTTTGAAGATACGCAGTATTTT	CASSLEIAEFEDTQYF
.	TRBV27	TRBD2	TRBJ2-1	TGTGCCAGCAGCCACGGGACTAGCGGGCTTCTTTACAATGAGCAGTTCTTC	CASSHGTSGLLYNEQFF
.	TRBV2	.	TRBJ2-3	TGTGCCAGCAGTGAATCACTTCCAGATACGCAGTATTTT	CASSESLPDTQYF
.	TRBV11-2	.	TRBJ2-7	TGTGCCAGCAGCCCCGTGAGGAGCCGGGGTGGGAGGGAGCAGTACTTC	CASSPVRSRGGREQYF
.	TRBV6-1	TRBD2	TRBJ2-3	TGTGCCAGCAGTGAATTGGGGACTAGCGGGGTGGGAGATACGCAGTATTTT	CASSELGTSGVGDTQYF
.	TRBV11-2	.	TRBJ1-3	TGTGCCAGCAGCTATATGAGAGACTCTGGAAACACCATATATTTT	CASSYMRDSGNTIYF
.	TRBV29-1	.	TRBJ2-2	TGCAGCGTTGAAGGGGGGCCCCACGGGGAGCTGTTTTTT	CSVEGGPHGELFF
.	TRBV7-2	TRBD2	TRBJ2-3	TGTGCCAGCAGCTCCCAAGCGGGGAACACAGATACGCAGTATTTT	CASSSQAGNTDTQYF
.	TRBV21-1	.	TRBJ2-4	TGTGCCAGCAGCATAAGGTGTCGGGGCAAAAACATTCAGTACTTC	CASSIRCRGKNIQYF
.	TRBV5-1	.	TRBJ2-7	TGCGCCAGCAGCCCCGCCCTATCGACAACCTACGAGCAGTACTTC	CASSPALSTTYEQYF
.	TRBV19	.	TRBJ2-2	TGTGCCAGTAGTATGTTTAGTGGGGGTTCTCTGAACACCGGGGAGCTGTTTTTT	CASSMFSGGSLNTGELFF
.	TRBV19	.	TRBJ1-3	TGTGCCACCTCAGGGGCTACTGGAAACACCATATATTTT	CATSGATGNTIYF
.	TRBV18	.	TRBJ2-5	TGTGCCAGCTCACCAGGGCAGCGTCAAGAGACCCAGTACTTC	CASSPGQRQETQYF
.	TRBV11-1	.	TRBJ1-2	TGTGCCAGCAGCCCTAGCCGCGTCTATGGCTACACCTTC	CASSPSRVYGYTF
.	TRBV2	.	TRBJ2-5	TGTGCCAGCAGTGAAGAGAGGGGAGACTCCCAAGAGACCCAGTACTTC	CASSEERGDSQETQYF
.	TRBV7-8	.	TRBJ1-5	TGTGCCAGCAGCGTAGGGGATAGCAATCAGCCCCAGCATTTT	CASSVGDSNQPQHF
.	TRBV18	TRBD1	TRBJ1-1	TGTGCCAGCTCACCCCTTGCAGGGACAGGGAACACTGAAGCTTTCTTT	CASSPLAGTGNTEAFF
.	TRBV2	.	TRBJ2-5	TGTGCCAGCTCGGACTCGCAAGAGACCCAGTACTTC	CASSDSQETQYF
.	TRBV19	.	TRBJ2-7	TGTGCCAGTAGTTCCCAAGGGGAAGTCGCGGGCGAGCAGTACTTC	CASSSQGEVAGEQYF
.	TRBV7-2	.	TRBJ1-1	TGTGCCAGCAGCTTAGAGGCCCGCCGGGGGGGGCTAGAAGCTTTCTTT	CASSLEARRGGLEAFF